This T cell receptor beta chain was recovered during a study of shared clonotypes between healthy human individuals. This clone showed up just a few times. Germline V gene sequence: CDR1 MDHEN, CDR2 SYDVKM. Trimming pared 5 bases from V and 4 bases from J, leaving 14 bases between. The CDR3 is 14 residues long. Profiled with immunoSEQ multiplex PCR; TCRdb holds only in-frame clones, not every one. Of over a million clones listed, about 84% are singletons. The sequenced sample was memory CD4+ T cells from PBMCs. Subset described: CD45RA-negative fraction. The genes are TRBV28 and TRBJ1-2, with D uncertain. The sequence came from a man aged 18 to 35 in good health. Some clones in this sample may be carry-over from other donors' samples. CDR3 loop: CASSPSLRSYGYTF. The CDR3 DNA is TGTGCCAGCAGTCCCAGCCTACGCTCCTATGGCTACACCTTC.